One sample yielded the 3 T cell receptor beta chains listed below, sequenced in a study of cytomegalovirus exposure and HLA in healthy donors. Primers for the PCR totalled 60 Vbeta and 13 Jbeta. Produced via immunoSEQ multiplex PCR; TCRdb's table is partial and in-frame only. The repertoire has about 190,000 clones, roughly 80% of them found once; the top ten carry around 3.9%. Source material: PBMCs. The source is a middle-aged man in good health and CMV-seronegative.

This clone was observed once. The chain employs TRBV5-1 and TRBJ2-7; 7 bases agree with TRBD1. This CDR3 is built from 14 residues. Germline V gives CDR1 SGHRS, CDR2 YFSETQ. Trimming cost V 5 bases and J 7 bases; bases outside gene matches: 12. CDR3 residues: CASRTGIPTGEQYF. The CDR3 nucleotides are TGCGCCAGCAGGACAGGGATCCCGACGGGTGAGCAGTACTTC.

The chain combines TRBV6-1 with TRBJ1-1, with a possible D match to TRBD1 (6 bases). Germline V gene lookup returns CDR1 MNHNS and CDR2 SASEGT. V lost 2 bases to trimming and J lost 1 base, with 8 bases between them. CDR3 size: 14 residues. The CDR3 DNA sequence: TGTGCCAGCAGTGAACGGGGACAGAACACTGAAGCTTTCTTT. It encodes CASSERGQNTEAFF.

V is TRBV19 and J is TRBJ2-7; the match to TRBD1 covers 7 bases. The CDR3 length is 12 residues. J was trimmed by 5 bases and V by 6 bases; bases with no gene match: 4. Germline loops: CDR1 LNHDA, CDR2 SQIVND (reference sequence). CDR3 nucleotide sequence: TGTGCCAGTAGCCACACAGGGGACGAGCAGTACTTC. It is translated as CASSHTGDEQYF. The entire variable domain, with the rest obtained from reference TRBV19 and TRBJ2-7, is as follows: DGGITQSPKYLFRKEGQNVTLSCEQNLNHDAMYWYRQDPGQGLRLIYYSQIVNDFQKGDIAEGYSVSREKKESFPLTVTSAQKNPTAFYLCASSHTGDEQYFGPGTRLTVT.